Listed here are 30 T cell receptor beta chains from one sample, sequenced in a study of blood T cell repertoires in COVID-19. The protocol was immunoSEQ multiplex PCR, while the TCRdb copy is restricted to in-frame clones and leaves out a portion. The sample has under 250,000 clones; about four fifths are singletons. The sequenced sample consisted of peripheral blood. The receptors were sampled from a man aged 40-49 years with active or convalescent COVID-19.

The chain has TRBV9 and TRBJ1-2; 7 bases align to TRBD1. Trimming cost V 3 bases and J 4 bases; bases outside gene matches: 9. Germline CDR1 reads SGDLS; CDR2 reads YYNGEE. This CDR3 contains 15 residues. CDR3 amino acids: CASSAKGQIGYGYTF. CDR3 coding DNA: TGTGCCAGCAGCGCGAAGGGACAGATCGGCTATGGCTACACCTTC.

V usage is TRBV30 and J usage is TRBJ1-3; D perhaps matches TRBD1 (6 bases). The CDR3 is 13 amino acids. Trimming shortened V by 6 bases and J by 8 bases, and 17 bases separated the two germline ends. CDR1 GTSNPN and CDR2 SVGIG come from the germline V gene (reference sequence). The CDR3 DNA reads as TGTGCCTGCTCGAGGGGGGGGCAGGACACCATATATTTT. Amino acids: CACSRGGQDTIYF. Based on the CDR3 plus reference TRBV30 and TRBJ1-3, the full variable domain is SQTIHQWPATLVQPVGSPLSLECTVEGTSNPNLYWYRQAAGRGLQLLFYSVGIGQISSEVPQNLSASRPQDRQFILSSKKLLLSDSGFYLCACSRGGQDTIYFGEGSWLTVV.

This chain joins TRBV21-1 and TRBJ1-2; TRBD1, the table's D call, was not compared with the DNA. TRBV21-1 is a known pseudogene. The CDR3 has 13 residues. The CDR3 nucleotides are TGTGCCAGCAGCACACGAACAGGGGATGGCTACACCTTC. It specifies CASSTRTGDGYTF.

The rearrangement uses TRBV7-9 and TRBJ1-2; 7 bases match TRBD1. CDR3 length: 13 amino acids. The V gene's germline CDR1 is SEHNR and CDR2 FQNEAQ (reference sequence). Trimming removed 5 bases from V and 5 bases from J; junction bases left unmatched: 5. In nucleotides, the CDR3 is TGTGCCAGCAGCCTCGACAGGGAGTATGGCTACACCTTC. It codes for CASSLDREYGYTF.

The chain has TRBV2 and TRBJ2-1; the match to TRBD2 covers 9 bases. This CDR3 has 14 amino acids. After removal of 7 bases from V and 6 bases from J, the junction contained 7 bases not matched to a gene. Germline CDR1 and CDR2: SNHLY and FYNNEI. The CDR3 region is CASISAGGGNEQFF. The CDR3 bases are TGTGCCAGCATTTCAGCGGGAGGCGGCAATGAGCAGTTCTTC.

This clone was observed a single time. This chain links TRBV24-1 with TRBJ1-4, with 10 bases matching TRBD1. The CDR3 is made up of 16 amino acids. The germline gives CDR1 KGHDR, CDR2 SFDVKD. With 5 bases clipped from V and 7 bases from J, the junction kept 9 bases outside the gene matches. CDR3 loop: CATSAPAGTGVEKLFF. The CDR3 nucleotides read TGTGCCACCAGTGCCCCCGCCGGGACAGGGGTTGAAAAACTGTTTTTT.

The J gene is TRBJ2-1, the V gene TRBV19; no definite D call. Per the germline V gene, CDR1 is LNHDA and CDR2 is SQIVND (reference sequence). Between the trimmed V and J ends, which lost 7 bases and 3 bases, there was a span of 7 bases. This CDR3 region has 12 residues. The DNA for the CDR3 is TGTGCCAGTACGAACGGCTACAATGAGCAGTTCTTC. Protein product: CASTNGYNEQFF.

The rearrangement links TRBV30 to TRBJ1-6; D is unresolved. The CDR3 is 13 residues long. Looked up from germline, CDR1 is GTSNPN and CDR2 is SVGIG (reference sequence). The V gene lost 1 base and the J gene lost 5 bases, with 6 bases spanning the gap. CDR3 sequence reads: CAWSEQNNSPLHF. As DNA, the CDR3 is TGTGCCTGGAGTGAACAGAATAATTCACCCCTCCACTTT. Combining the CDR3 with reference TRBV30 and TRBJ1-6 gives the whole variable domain SQTIHQWPATLVQPVGSPLSLECTVEGTSNPNLYWYRQAAGRGLQLLFYSVGIGQISSEVPQNLSASRPQDRQFILSSKKLLLSDSGFYLCAWSEQNNSPLHFGNGTRLTVT.

CDR3 nucleotides: TGTGCCTGGAGTACTATGGGGGGGAACACTGAAGCTTTCTTT. This translates into CAWSTMGGNTEAFF. The chain combines TRBV30 with TRBJ1-1; D is perhaps TRBD1 (5 bases). Per the germline V gene, CDR1 is GTSNPN and CDR2 is SVGIG (reference sequence). Between the trimmed V and J ends, which lost 2 bases and 1 base, there was a span of 11 bases. The CDR3 sequence is 14 residues long.

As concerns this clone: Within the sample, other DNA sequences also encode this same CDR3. In DNA, the CDR3 is TGTGCCAGTAGCAGCCGGGACAGCCTCTATGGCTACACCTTC. Its protein product is CASSSRDSLYGYTF. V and J are TRBV19 and TRBJ1-2; 7 nucleotides align to TRBD1. J lost 4 bases, V lost 6 bases, and 8 bases had no gene match. The CDR3 consists of 14 residues. Looked up from germline, CDR1 is LNHDA and CDR2 is SQIVND (reference sequence).

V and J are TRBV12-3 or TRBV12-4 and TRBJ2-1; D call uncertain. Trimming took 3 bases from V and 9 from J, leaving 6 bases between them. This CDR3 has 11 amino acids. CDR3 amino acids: CASSLAPEQFF. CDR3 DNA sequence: TGTGCCAGCAGTTTGGCTCCTGAGCAGTTCTTC.

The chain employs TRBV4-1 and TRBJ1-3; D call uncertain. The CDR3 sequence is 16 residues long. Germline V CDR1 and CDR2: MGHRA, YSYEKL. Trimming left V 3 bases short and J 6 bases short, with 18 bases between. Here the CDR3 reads CASSQPTPIAPNTIYF. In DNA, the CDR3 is TGCGCCAGCAGCCAGCCGACTCCAATCGCACCAAACACCATATATTTT.

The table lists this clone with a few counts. The CDR3 reads CASSLSGGTEAFF. DNA of the CDR3: TGTGCCAGCAGTTTATCGGGGGGCACTGAAGCTTTCTTT. V usage is TRBV27 and J usage is TRBJ1-1; D possibly corresponds to TRBD1 (5 bases). The germline gives CDR1 MNHEY, CDR2 SMNVEV (reference sequence). The CDR3 is 13 amino acids. Trimming pared 0 bases from V and 4 bases from J, leaving 6 bases between.

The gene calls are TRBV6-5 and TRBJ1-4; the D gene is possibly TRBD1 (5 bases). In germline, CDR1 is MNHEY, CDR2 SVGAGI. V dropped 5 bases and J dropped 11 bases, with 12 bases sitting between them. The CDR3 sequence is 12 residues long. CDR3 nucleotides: TGTGCCAGCAGTAACCCGGGGGGGAAACTGTTTTTT. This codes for CASSNPGGKLFF.

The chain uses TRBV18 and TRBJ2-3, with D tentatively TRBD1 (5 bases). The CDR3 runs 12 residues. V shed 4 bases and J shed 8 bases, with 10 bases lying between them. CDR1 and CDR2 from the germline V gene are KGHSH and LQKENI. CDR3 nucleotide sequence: TGTGCCAGCTCACTACGTAGGGGTACGCAGTATTTT. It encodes CASSLRRGTQYF. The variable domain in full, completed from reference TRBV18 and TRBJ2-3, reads NAGVMQNPRHLVRRRGQEARLRCSPMKGHSHVYWYRQLPEEGLKFMVYLQKENIIDESGMPKERFSAEFPKEGPSILRIQQVVRGDSAAYFCASSLRRGTQYFGPGTRLTVL.

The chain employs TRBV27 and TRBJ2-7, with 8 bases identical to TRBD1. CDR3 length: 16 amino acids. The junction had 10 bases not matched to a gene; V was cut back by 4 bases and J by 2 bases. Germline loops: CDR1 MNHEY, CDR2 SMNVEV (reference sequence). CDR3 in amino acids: CASSYKAGQGPYEQYF. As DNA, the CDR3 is TGTGCCAGCAGTTACAAGGCCGGACAGGGACCCTACGAGCAGTACTTC.

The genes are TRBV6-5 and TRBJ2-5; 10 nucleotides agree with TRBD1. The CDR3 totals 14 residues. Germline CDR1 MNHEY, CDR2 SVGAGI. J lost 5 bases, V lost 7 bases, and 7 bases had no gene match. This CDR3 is CASTDRGQGETQYF. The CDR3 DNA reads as TGTGCCAGCACCGACAGGGGGCAGGGGGAGACCCAGTACTTC.

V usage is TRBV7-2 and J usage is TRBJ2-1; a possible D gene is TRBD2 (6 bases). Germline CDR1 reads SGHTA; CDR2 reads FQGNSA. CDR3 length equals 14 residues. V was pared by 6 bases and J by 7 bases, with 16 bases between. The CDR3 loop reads CASRMRATRNEQFF. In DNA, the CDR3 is TGTGCCAGCAGAATGCGGGCGACTAGAAATGAGCAGTTCTTC.

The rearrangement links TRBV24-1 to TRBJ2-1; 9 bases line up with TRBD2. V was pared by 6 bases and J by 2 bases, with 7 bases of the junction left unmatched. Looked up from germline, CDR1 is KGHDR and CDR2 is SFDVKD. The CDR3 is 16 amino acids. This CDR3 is CATSSYRGGAYNEQFF. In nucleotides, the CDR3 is TGTGCCACCAGTTCCTATCGCGGGGGGGCCTACAATGAGCAGTTCTTC.

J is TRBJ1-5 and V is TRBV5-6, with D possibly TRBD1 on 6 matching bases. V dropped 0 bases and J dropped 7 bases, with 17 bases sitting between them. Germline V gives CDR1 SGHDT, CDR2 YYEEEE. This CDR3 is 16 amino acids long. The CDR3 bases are TGTGCCAGCAGCTTGGCCGGGGGGGCCGGTGGGCAGCCCCAGCATTTT. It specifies CASSLAGGAGGQPQHF.

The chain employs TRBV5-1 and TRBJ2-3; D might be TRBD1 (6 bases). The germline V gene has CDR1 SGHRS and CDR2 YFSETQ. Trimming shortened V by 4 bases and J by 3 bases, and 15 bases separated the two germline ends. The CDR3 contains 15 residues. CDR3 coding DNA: TGCGCCAGCAGCCCACCCACAGGGACGACAGATACGCAGTATTTT. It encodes CASSPPTGTTDTQYF.

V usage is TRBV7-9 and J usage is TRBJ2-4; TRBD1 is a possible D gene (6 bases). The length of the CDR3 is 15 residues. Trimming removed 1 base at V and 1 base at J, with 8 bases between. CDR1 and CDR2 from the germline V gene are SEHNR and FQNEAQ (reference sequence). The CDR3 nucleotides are TGTGCCAGCAGCTTAGGTGACAGGGCCAAAAACATTCAGTACTTC. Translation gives CASSLGDRAKNIQYF.

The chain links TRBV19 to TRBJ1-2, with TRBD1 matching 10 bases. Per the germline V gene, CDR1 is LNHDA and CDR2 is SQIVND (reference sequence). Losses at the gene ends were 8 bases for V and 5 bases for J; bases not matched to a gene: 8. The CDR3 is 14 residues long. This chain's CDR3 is CASSTGGIFYGYTF. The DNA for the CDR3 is TGTGCCAGTTCGACAGGGGGCATTTTTTATGGCTACACCTTC.

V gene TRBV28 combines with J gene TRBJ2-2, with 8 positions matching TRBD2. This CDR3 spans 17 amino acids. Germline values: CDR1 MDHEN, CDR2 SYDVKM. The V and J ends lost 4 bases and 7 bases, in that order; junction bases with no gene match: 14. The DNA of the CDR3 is TGTGCCAGCAGTTCCTTGGGCTGGGCGGGAGGCGTCGGGGAGCTGTTTTTT. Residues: CASSSLGWAGGVGELFF.

The CDR3 reads CASSPLAGNTDTQYF. The CDR3, as DNA: TGTGCCAGCAGTCCATTAGCGGGGAACACAGATACGCAGTATTTT. V gene TRBV11-2 combines with J gene TRBJ2-3; 8 nucleotides align to TRBD2. CDR3 length: 15 amino acids. Unmatched junction bases numbered 7, after V lost 6 bases and J lost 2 bases. The germline gives CDR1 SGHAT, CDR2 FQNNGV.

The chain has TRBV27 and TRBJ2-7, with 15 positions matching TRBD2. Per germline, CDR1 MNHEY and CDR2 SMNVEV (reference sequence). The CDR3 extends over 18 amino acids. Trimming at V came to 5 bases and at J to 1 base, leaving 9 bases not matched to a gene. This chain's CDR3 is CASSPRTSGGALSYEQYF. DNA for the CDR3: TGTGCCAGCAGTCCCCGGACTAGCGGGGGGGCCCTGTCCTACGAGCAGTACTTC.

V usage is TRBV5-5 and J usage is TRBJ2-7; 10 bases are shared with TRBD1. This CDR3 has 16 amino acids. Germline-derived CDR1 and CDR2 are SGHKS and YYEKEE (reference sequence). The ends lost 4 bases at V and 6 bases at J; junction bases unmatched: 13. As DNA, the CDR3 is TGTGCCAGCAGCAGAGTCGGGACAGGGGACCTCTCCGAGCAGTACTTC. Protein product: CASSRVGTGDLSEQYF.

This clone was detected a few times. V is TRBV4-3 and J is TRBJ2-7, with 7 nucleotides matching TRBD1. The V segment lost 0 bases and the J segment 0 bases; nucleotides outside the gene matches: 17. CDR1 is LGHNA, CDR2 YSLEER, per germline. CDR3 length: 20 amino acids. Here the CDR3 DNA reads TGCGCCAGCAGCCAAGACCCCATAAGAACGGGACAGCCGAGCTCCTACGAGCAGTACTTC. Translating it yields CASSQDPIRTGQPSSYEQYF.

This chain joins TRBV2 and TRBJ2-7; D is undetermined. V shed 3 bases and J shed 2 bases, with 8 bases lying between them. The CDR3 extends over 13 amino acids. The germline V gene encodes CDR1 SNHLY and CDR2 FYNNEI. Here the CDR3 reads CASSEMQAYEQYF. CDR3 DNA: TGTGCCAGCAGTGAGATGCAGGCCTACGAGCAGTACTTC.

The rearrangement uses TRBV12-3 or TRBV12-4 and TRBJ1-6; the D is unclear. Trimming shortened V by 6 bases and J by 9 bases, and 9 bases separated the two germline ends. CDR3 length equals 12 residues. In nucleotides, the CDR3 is TGTGCCAGCAGGTCCGGTCGTTCACCCCTCCACTTT. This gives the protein CASRSGRSPLHF.